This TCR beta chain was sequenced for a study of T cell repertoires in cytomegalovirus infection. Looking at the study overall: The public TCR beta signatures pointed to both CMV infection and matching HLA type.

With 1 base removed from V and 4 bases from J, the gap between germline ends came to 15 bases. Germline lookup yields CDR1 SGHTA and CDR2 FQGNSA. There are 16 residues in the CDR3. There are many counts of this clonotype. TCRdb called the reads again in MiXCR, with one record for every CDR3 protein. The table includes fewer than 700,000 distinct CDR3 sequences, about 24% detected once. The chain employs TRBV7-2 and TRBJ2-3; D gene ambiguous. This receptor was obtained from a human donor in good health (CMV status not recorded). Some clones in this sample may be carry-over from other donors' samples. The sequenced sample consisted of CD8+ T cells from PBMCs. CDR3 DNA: TGTGCCAGCAGCTTAGGGCCTCGGATAAAACCAGATACGCAGTATTTT. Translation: CASSLGPRIKPDTQYF.